The sequence of this TCR beta chain was determined in a study of T-cell reconstitution after alpha-beta-depleted transplantation in children. This clonotype was observed a handful of times. The antigen remains unidentified. Study results and limitations: Reportedly, alpha-beta T cells present about two months post-transplant originated from several hundred expanded clones of graft origin.

Unique molecular identifiers were built into the TCRbeta library. TCRdb fed the PCR reads into MiXCR, producing one record per CDR3 protein. In the table there are 150,000 to 200,000 distinct CDR3 sequences, approximately 6.8% of which are singletons. J was trimmed by 4 bases and V by 5 bases; bases with no gene match: 9. The CDR3 loop spans 17 amino acids. CDR1 and CDR2 (germline): SQVTM, ANQGSEA. The sequence was collected from a girl less than two years old with combined immunodeficiency, due to receive a stem cell transplant. The sequencing used PBMCs, collected before TCRalphabeta/CD19-depleted stem cell transplant. The genes are TRBV29-1 and TRBJ2-1; 15 bases are a match to TRBD2. CDR3 in amino acids: CSVRGLAGGPGYNEQFF. CDR3 nucleotide sequence: TGCAGCGTTAGAGGACTAGCGGGAGGGCCGGGGTACAATGAGCAGTTCTTC.